The 13 T cell receptor beta chains given below trace back to one sample, sequenced in a study of T cells in Graves' hyperthyroidism and ophthalmopathy. TCR beta CDR3 regions were amplified from RNA. With the HTBI primer set, the TCR CDR3 went through a first round of RT-PCR. MiXCR, run by TCRdb on the multiplex PCR reads, gives a single entry per CDR3 protein. The sample carries 530,000 or so distinct CDR3 sequences, about 43% recorded once. The specimen was peripheral blood or thyroid tissue (not recorded which). The receptors shown here come from a woman aged 18-30 years with Graves' hyperthyroidism.

This clonotype occurred once. The rearrangement links TRBV5-5 to TRBJ2-6; D unclear. Per germline, CDR1 SGHKS and CDR2 YYEKEE (reference sequence). V was trimmed by 1 base and J by 4 bases, leaving 12 bases between them. This CDR3 spans 16 amino acids. CDR3 region: CASSLMPADGANVLTF. The CDR3 coding sequence is TGTGCCAGCAGCTTGATGCCCGCGGACGGGGCCAACGTCCTGACTTTC.

This clonotype was found many times. This chain connects TRBV27 to TRBJ1-1; D possibly corresponds to TRBD1 (5 bases). CDR1 and CDR2 (germline): MNHEY, SMNVEV (reference sequence). V dropped 6 bases and J dropped 4 bases, with 12 bases sitting between them. The CDR3 contains 13 residues. The CDR3 DNA is TGTGCCAGCAGAGGGGTCTCGGGCACTGAAGCTTTCTTT. It encodes CASRGVSGTEAFF.

This clonotype was counted ten times or more. The J gene is TRBJ2-5, the V gene TRBV9; weak D call: TRBD2 (5 bases). Germline lookup yields CDR1 SGDLS and CDR2 YYNGEE. The CDR3 covers 16 residues. V lost 4 bases, J lost 2 bases, and 18 bases lay in between. The CDR3 protein is CASSFLERRAQETQYF. The DNA of the CDR3 is TGTGCCAGCAGCTTCCTGGAAAGGCGGGCTCAAGAGACCCAGTACTTC.

This clonotype occurred a few times. V and J are TRBV7-8 and TRBJ1-1, with TRBD1 matching 8 bases. Germline V gene sequence: CDR1 SGHVS, CDR2 FQNEAQ. The J segment lost 11 bases and the V segment lost 1 base, leaving 6 bases of the junction unmatched. This CDR3 has 13 amino acids. CDR3 DNA sequence: TGTGCCAGCAGCTTAGTTGGACAGGGTCGGGCTTTCTTT. Its protein product is CASSLVGQGRAFF.

The chain links TRBV20-1 to TRBJ2-7; 9 bases are a match to TRBD1. V was clipped by 3 bases and J by 2 bases; unmatched bases: 5. This CDR3 is 14 amino acids long. CDR1 and CDR2 from the germline V gene are DFQATT and SNEGSKA (reference sequence). The CDR3 protein is CSASTGTGTYEQYF. The CDR3 DNA reads as TGCAGTGCTAGTACCGGGACAGGGACCTACGAGCAGTACTTC.

This clonotype was counted once. A much larger clone differs from this one at a single base, so this may be a read error. The chain is built from TRBV29-1 and TRBJ1-3, with D hard to call. The CDR3 extends over 12 amino acids. CDR1 and CDR2 (germline): SQVTM, ANQGSEA. The CDR3 protein is CSVESTGSTIYF. The CDR3 region has the DNA TGCAGCGTTGAGTCGACTGGAAGCACCATATATTTT. The entire variable domain, with the rest obtained from reference TRBV29-1 and TRBJ1-3, is as follows: SAVISQKPSRDICQRGTSLTIQCQVDSQVTMMFWYRQQPGQSLTLIATANQGSEATYESGFVIDKFPISRPNLTFSTLTVSNMSPEDSSIYLCSVESTGSTIYFGEGSWLTVV.

This chain connects TRBV29-1 to TRBJ2-7; D gene ambiguous. V lost 3 bases to trimming and J lost 7 bases, with 19 bases between them. The CDR3 runs to 14 residues. Germline CDR1 reads SQVTM; CDR2 reads ANQGSEA. The CDR3 protein is CSVDPDHTNNEQYF. Written as DNA, the CDR3 is TGCAGCGTTGACCCAGACCACACAAACAATGAGCAGTACTTC.

The CDR3 sequence is CASTGLAGAETQYF. CDR3 coding DNA: TGTGCCAGTACAGGGCTAGCGGGAGCAGAGACCCAGTACTTC. The chain couples TRBV7-2 to TRBJ2-5; 10 bases are shared with TRBD2. This CDR3 region has 14 residues. Germline V lookup: CDR1 SGHTA, CDR2 FQGNSA. The V segment lost 9 bases and the J segment 4 bases; nucleotides outside the gene matches: 8.

This clonotype was found many times. This sequence joins TRBV7-8 and TRBJ1-1, with 7 positions matching TRBD1. The germline gives CDR1 SGHVS, CDR2 FQNEAQ. J was trimmed by 1 base and V by 2 bases; bases with no gene match: 7. CDR3 size: 16 residues. The DNA for the CDR3 is TGTGCCAGCAGCTTAATGACAGGGTGGGGGAACACTGAAGCTTTCTTT. Translated, it gives CASSLMTGWGNTEAFF.

The table lists this clonotype with many counts. This chain connects TRBV7-8 to TRBJ1-2, with D tentatively TRBD1 (5 bases). The germline V gene has CDR1 SGHVS and CDR2 FQNEAQ. This CDR3 is 15 amino acids long. The ends were cut back, 3 bases at V and 3 bases at J, with 14 bases in the middle. The CDR3 reads CASSLTTVPYYGYTF. The CDR3 bases are TGTGCCAGCAGCTTGACGACAGTGCCTTACTATGGCTACACCTTC. The complete variable domain, with remaining parts taken from reference TRBV7-8 and TRBJ1-2, reads GAGVSQSPRYKVAKRGQDVALRCDPISGHVSLFWYQQALGQGPEFLTYFQNEAQLDKSGLPSDRFFAERPEGSVSTLKIQRTQQEDSAVYLCASSLTTVPYYGYTFGSGTRLTVV.

The sample holds many counts of this clonotype. The gene calls are TRBV24-1 and TRBJ1-1; no definite D call. CDR1 is KGHDR, CDR2 SFDVKD, per germline. This CDR3 has 12 residues. V shed 6 bases and J shed 4 bases, with 8 bases lying between them. CDR3 sequence: CATSNWGTEAFF. CDR3 nucleotides: TGTGCCACCAGTAATTGGGGCACTGAAGCTTTCTTT.

The sample holds a few counts of this clonotype. This rearrangement joins TRBV7-9 to TRBJ2-1; 8 bases match TRBD1. This CDR3 has 13 residues. With V trimmed by 3 bases and J by 10 bases, 5 bases remained unmatched. Germline V gene lookup returns CDR1 SEHNR and CDR2 FQNEAQ (reference sequence). The CDR3 DNA follows: TGTGCCAGCAGCTTGACACAGGGGGTCGAGCAGTTCTTC. It yields the protein CASSLTQGVEQFF.

The CDR3 nucleotides read TGTGCCAGCAGTTTGCCCAGCGGGCCACACGGGCAGTACTTC. It encodes CASSLPSGPHGQYF. This chain uses TRBV28 with TRBJ2-7; D is possibly TRBD2 (6 bases). CDR1 is MDHEN, CDR2 SYDVKM, per germline. V lost 3 bases and J lost 9, with 18 bases in between. This CDR3 region has 14 residues.